This section outlines one T cell receptor beta chain sequence together with its context. No antigen is known for it. Per-base quality was not reported, and no clone a single base away is much larger than it. Library creation used the immunoSEQ multiplex PCR assay. For the multiplex PCR, a mixture combining 60 forward primers for TCR Vbeta segments and 13 reverse primers for TCR Jbeta segments was used. A multiplex PCR assay on genomic DNA amplified the CDR3 region of rearranged TCR beta genes. Amplified TCR beta libraries were sequenced as 87-base-pair reads on the Illumina HiSeq System. The paper's processing steps were these. A later analysis counted tens of millions of unique TCR beta chains across the 650 to 800 repertoires, and around 9.9 million of these chains were shared by at least two donors. Raw reads were error-corrected and collapsed into unique sequences by a nearest-neighbor algorithm in which closely related sequences were merged to remove PCR and sequencing errors. CDR3 sequences were aligned to IMGT reference sequences to assign V, D and J gene segments. For a sequence to be retained, a match of at least six nucleotides was required to both a V gene segment and a J gene segment. Rearrangements were classified as productive when the CDR3 lacked stop codons and remained in frame with V and J, and all other rearrangements were classified as non-productive. Following IMGT convention, CDR3 was defined as the stretch from the second conserved V-encoded cysteine to the conserved J-encoded phenylalanine. In an earlier analysis of around 570 of the donors, sequences lacking an unambiguous match to a single V gene segment were excluded. An earlier analysis of fewer than 750 of the donors called V segments functional above 56.7% productive rearrangements and segregating when the between-donor standard deviation exceeded 5%. A statistical classification framework was developed to diagnose cytomegalovirus status using the catalog of TCR beta chain sequences. A later analysis assigned V and J genes by comparing TCR nucleotide sequences with IMGT/GENE-DB human TR gene sequences. A later analysis assigned CDR3 sequences and most-parsimonious VDJ recombination scenarios with the TCRdist pipeline. In a later analysis, each TCR beta chain was defined by its CDR3 amino acid sequence together with its V-gene family, and reads without a unique V-gene family were excluded. A later analysis removed nearly 600 highly shared, low-generation-probability nucleotide sequences to deal with suspected cross-contamination and a sequencing artifact. In a later analysis, a clonal expansion index was calculated for each public chain from normalized within-repertoire ranks of inferred template counts. Generation probabilities in a later analysis came from a VDJ recombination model fitted to out-of-frame rearrangements, and those results were checked against IGoR. In a later analysis, TCR-TCR, TCR-HLA and TCR-CMV co-occurrence was scored with hypergeometric tests, and a repertoire-size bias correction was applied to TCR pairs. To estimate false discovery rates, a later analysis permuted the HLA or CMV assignments 20 times. A later analysis grouped co-occurring TCRs with DBSCAN, adding TCRdist sequence similarity when clustering within HLA-allele-positive subsets. Co-occurrence clustering excluded repertoires with fewer than 30,000 or more than 120,000 public chains, plus five with anomalous nucleotide sharing. The table comes from immuneACCESS by way of TCRdb, which keeps in-frame sequences with V and J called. Part of the clones is missing from these tables; in studies checked, under half for an unresolved V gene and the rest for unknown reasons. That table gives V, J and clone size, and the DNA gave D and trimming. The sample contains around 100,000 clones, around 70% of them found a single time. 11% of the sample goes to the ten largest clones.

The cohort was made up of 666 healthy bone marrow donors. Cohort members were all nominally healthy when sampled, although unrecorded immune exposures were likely present. The donor was CMV seropositive and belonged to the group of 270 or so seropositive cohort members. A peripheral blood sample was collected from each donor, and TCR beta sequencing was performed on peripheral blood mononuclear cells. Genomic DNA extraction from the blood cell samples was performed with the Qiagen DNeasy Blood Extraction Kit. This specimen comes from a study of cytomegalovirus exposure and HLA in healthy donors (dated by TCRdb to the late 2010s). Some background on the complete study: According to an earlier analysis of a few hundred of the donors, some 180 million T cells yielded approximately 120 million unique TCR beta sequences and about 300 Gb of sequence data. The study aimed to test whether cataloging public T cell receptors could reveal signatures of past pathogen exposure. In a later analysis, previously published TCR beta repertoires from more than 500 donors were re-analyzed and high-resolution HLA genotyping was added so that TCR occurrence patterns could be studied. Every discovery cohort repertoire had been produced on one sequencing platform. Along with the approximately 650-subject first cohort, a separate validation cohort of 120 different subjects was used. The study combined high-throughput TCR immunosequencing, statistical association of individual TCRs with disease status, and machine learning to predict cytomegalovirus infection status. Approximately 310 gigabases of sequencing data and tens of millions of unique TCR sequences made up an early release that covered nearly 650 HLA-typed donors. Among around 400 genotyped donors of the cohort, an average of about 240,000 unique TCR beta nucleotide sequences was sequenced per donor, of which about 19% were non-productive. Of the 350 to 400 genotyped donors, approximately 80% fell in the genetic ancestry cluster associated with self-reported Caucasian donors. The T cell repertoires of several hundred subjects were profiled by immunosequencing and related to cytomegalovirus serostatus. Donor age, sex, ethnicity and CMV serostatus were compiled together with the repertoire data. Typing coverage differed by locus: A, B, C, DRB1 and DQB1 were typed in about 629-630 donors, DQA1 in about 560, DPA1 in 600 to 610, and DPB1 in 400 to 490. A later genetic analysis used genome-wide SNP genotypes for 398 of the 666 donors, treating that subset as a discovery cohort. A few DR-DQ haplotypes were treated as single units for association and clustering because of strong linkage in the cohort. Both class I and class II loci were covered by HLA typing, at four-digit resolution. Rather than using new phenotypic data, the later analysis identified candidate immune exposures from TCR beta sequences and from how often those sequences occurred across donors. An earlier analysis of roughly 600 of the donors used high-throughput TCR beta sequencing to judge whether each TCR beta V gene segment behaved as functional or pseudogenic. General study outcomes and caveats: HLA typing was unavailable for some donors at each locus, so association tests used only the typed subset. The study listed 164 TCR beta chains as associated with cytomegalovirus. The presence/absence analyses assumed that sequencing depth was roughly uniform across donors, and that assumption may not be true. In vitro tests confirmed that a few of the cytomegalovirus-associated TCR beta chains recognize cytomegalovirus antigens. The earlier analysis of some 540 of the donors excluded roughly 17 rarely observed V segments, including chromosome 9 orphons, because counts were too low. In a later genetic analysis, fewer N-insertions in productive TCRs were reported among donors in an Asian-associated ancestry cluster than the roughly 700-donor mean. A later analysis found that TCR association rates varied across HLA loci, with DRB1 alleles showing the most associated TCRs and HLA-C alleles the fewest. Broadly in line with IMGT annotations, most TCR beta V segments showed up in productive rearrangements about 87% or about 30% of the time in an earlier analysis of about 500 of the donors. Most TCR sequences were seen in very few donors, while some public TCRs were found in many individuals. A cluster of highly shared sequence variants was judged likely to be a technical artifact of the sequencing pipeline. Specific HLA alleles were associated with 15,000 to 20,000 TCR beta sequences at a false discovery rate of 0.05 in a later analysis. A further reported finding was that TCR beta sequences accurately predicted the HLA-A and HLA-B alleles for most subjects in the first cohort. The authors suggested that the approach could potentially be generalized to other disease states and immunological phenotypes. The classifier was reported to diagnose cytomegalovirus status with high specificity and sensitivity in both the original and validation cohorts. Some IMGT-functional V segments, including TRBV6-2 and TRBV6-3, could not be distinguished by the 87-base-pair reads and were therefore excluded. A later analysis reported that several top co-occurrence clusters appeared linked to parvovirus B19, influenza, CMV and Epstein-Barr virus. Correlated functional status among segregating V segments might reflect linkage disequilibrium, but an unknown experimental factor could not be ruled out. A later analysis found that HLA-associated TCR beta chains were more clonally expanded and had lower generation probabilities than equally common non-associated chains. Immune exposure information for the cohort was limited to CMV serostatus. In a later analysis, most CMV-associated TCR beta chains were found to appear HLA-restricted, with HLA associations seemingly driven largely by CMV exposure. The cohort was sequenced for TCR beta chains only, and without alpha or paired-chain data the features that could be detected were limited. An association between a missense DCLRE1C variant and V-gene and J-gene trimming of TCR beta chains was found in a later genetic analysis and replicated in an independent cohort. When HLA alleles, especially DR and DQ, strongly co-occurred, attributing TCR associations to individual alleles was difficult.

CDR3 length: 13 amino acids, cysteine to phenylalanine. Only the CDR3 part of the read is kept: 39 bases, read in frame from the first base. The germline V gene specifies MDHEN as CDR1 and SYDVKM as CDR2. V is reduced by 6 bases and J by 3 bases, leaving a spacing of 10 bases between them. The specimen was PBMCs. The sequence was obtained from a man aged 40-49 years in good health and CMV-seropositive. The chain uses TRBV28 and TRBJ2-3; the D gene assignment is ambiguous. The CDR3 loop reads CASSGLVTDTQYF. The sequenced DNA is TGTGCCAGCAGCGGCCTAGTAACAGATACGCAGTATTTT.